The 29 T cell receptor beta chains presented below share a single source sample, sequenced in a study of beta chain features in type 1 diabetes. TCRB transcripts that were expressed got sequenced, as all of the isolated RNA had been reverse transcribed. This table comes from immunoSEQ multiplex PCR, and its TCRdb copy is limited to in-frame clones, with some not included. The repertoire has around 53,000 clones, under 75% of them found once; the top ten carry approximately 0.3%. General study points: Type 1 diabetes patients had TCRB CDR3s that were shorter (moderately but significantly so) in all four CD4+ subsets.

Which antigens these TCRs recognize remains unknown. Sequencing was carried out using stem cell memory CD4+ T cells from blood. These receptors were taken from a young woman with type 1 diabetes.

Points on this clone: Sequence at one end of the junction differs from germline and may be a read error. J is TRBJ2-7 and V is TRBV6-1; TRBD2 might be the D (5 bases). This CDR3 has 13 residues. Germline V gene data show CDR1 as MNHNS and CDR2 as SASEGT. For the CDR3, the DNA is TGTGCCAGCAGTCCTCGGACTCCTCCAGAGCGGTACTTC. Amino acids: CASSPRTPPERYF.

This chain links TRBV29-1 with TRBJ2-7, with 11 positions matching TRBD1. Losses at the gene ends were 3 bases for V and 7 bases for J; bases not matched to a gene: 17. The CDR3 runs to 17 residues. From germline, CDR1 is SQVTM and CDR2 ANQGSEA. CDR3 sequence: CSVEGTRPGTGGYEQYF. The CDR3 coding sequence is TGCAGCGTTGAGGGGACGCGGCCTGGGACAGGGGGATATGAGCAGTACTTC.

The chain joins TRBV29-1 to TRBJ1-1; possible D gene TRBD1, 5 bases. V lost 7 bases, J lost 3 bases, and 15 bases lay in between. Germline V gene sequence: CDR1 SQVTM, CDR2 ANQGSEA. The CDR3 covers 13 residues. This CDR3 reads CSAQTDRDTEAFF. CDR3 sequence (DNA): TGCAGCGCCCAGACAGACCGGGACACTGAAGCTTTCTTT.

The chain's CDR3 is CASSLGTSWETQYF. DNA of the CDR3: TGTGCCAGCAGCTTAGGGACTAGCTGGGAGACCCAGTACTTC. The gene calls are TRBV7-9 and TRBJ2-5, with TRBD2 identical over 8 bases. The germline gives CDR1 SEHNR, CDR2 FQNEAQ (reference sequence). Trimming took 1 base from V and 5 from J; bases not matched to a gene: 3. This CDR3 has 14 amino acids.

J is TRBJ1-5 and V is TRBV29-1, with TRBD1 matching over 8 bases. V lost 1 base, J lost 6 bases, and 2 bases stayed unmatched. Per germline, CDR1 SQVTM and CDR2 ANQGSEA. The CDR3 has 13 residues. In DNA, the CDR3 is TGCAGCGTTGAAGTCACAGGGGGTCAGCCCCAGCATTTT. Its protein is CSVEVTGGQPQHF.

This chain connects TRBV11-1 to TRBJ2-1; possibly TRBD2 for D (5 bases). This CDR3 comprises 15 residues. Germline V gives CDR1 SGHAT, CDR2 FQDESV (reference sequence). Trimming cost V 0 bases and J 1 base, with 7 bases left between them. The CDR3 sequence is CASSLAGESYNEQFF. The CDR3 bases are TGTGCCAGCAGCTTAGCGGGAGAGTCCTACAATGAGCAGTTCTTC.

J is TRBJ2-3 and V is TRBV5-1, with TRBD2 matching over 7 bases. Germline-derived CDR1 and CDR2 are SGHRS and YFSETQ. Losses at the gene ends were 4 bases for V and 1 base for J; bases not matched to a gene: 3. The CDR3 covers 14 residues. This CDR3 is CASSTTSGTDTQYF. The CDR3 nucleotides read TGCGCCAGCAGCACAACTAGCGGCACAGATACGCAGTATTTT. The whole variable domain, remainder taken from reference TRBV5-1 and TRBJ2-3, is KAGVTQTPRYLIKTRGQQVTLSCSPISGHRSVSWYQQTPGQGLQFLFEYFSETQRNKGNFPGRFSGRQFSNSRSEMNVSTLELGDSALYLCASSTTSGTDTQYFGPGTRLTVL.

The rearrangement links TRBV15 to TRBJ1-3; TRBD1 matches 9 bases. The V gene's germline CDR1 is LNHNV and CDR2 YYDKDF (reference sequence). This CDR3 contains 16 residues. Trimming at V came to 3 bases and at J to 4 bases, leaving 7 bases not matched to a gene. The CDR3 spells CATSSLTGGRGNTIYF. CDR3 bases: TGTGCCACCAGCAGCCTGACAGGGGGTAGGGGAAACACCATATATTTT.

The genes are TRBV30 and TRBJ1-5; the match to TRBD1 covers 7 bases. This CDR3 region has 17 residues. CDR1 and CDR2 from the germline V gene are GTSNPN and SVGIG (reference sequence). The ends lost 5 bases at V and 1 base at J; junction bases unmatched: 14. CDR3 nucleotide sequence: TGTGCCTGGGGGGGCCGGGGGACAGTTGGAAGCAATCAGCCCCAGCATTTT. Translated, it gives CAWGGRGTVGSNQPQHF. Based on the CDR3 plus reference TRBV30 and TRBJ1-5, the full variable domain is SQTIHQWPATLVQPVGSPLSLECTVEGTSNPNLYWYRQAAGRGLQLLFYSVGIGQISSEVPQNLSASRPQDRQFILSSKKLLLSDSGFYLCAWGGRGTVGSNQPQHFGDGTRLSIL.

The rearrangement joins TRBV30 to TRBJ1-1; no firm D call. Germline V gives CDR1 GTSNPN, CDR2 SVGIG (reference sequence). Trimming removed 2 bases from V and 5 bases from J, with 15 bases in between. The length of the CDR3 is 14 residues. The CDR3 DNA follows: TGTGCCTGGAGTTGGCCGGGGTGGGGTACTGAAGCTTTCTTT. Its protein product is CAWSWPGWGTEAFF. The full variable domain, with the rest looked up from reference TRBV30 and TRBJ1-1, is SQTIHQWPATLVQPVGSPLSLECTVEGTSNPNLYWYRQAAGRGLQLLFYSVGIGQISSEVPQNLSASRPQDRQFILSSKKLLLSDSGFYLCAWSWPGWGTEAFFGQGTRLTVV.

This clone appeared a few times. The V gene is TRBV15, the J gene TRBJ1-2; D not resolved. CDR3 length: 13 amino acids. The ends were cut back, 4 bases at V and 3 bases at J, with 9 bases in the middle. Germline V gene sequence: CDR1 LNHNV, CDR2 YYDKDF (reference sequence). The CDR3 bases are TGTGCCACCAGCAATCCTTCGGACTATGGCTACACCTTC. It specifies CATSNPSDYGYTF.

This chain uses TRBV4-1 with TRBJ2-7, with TRBD2 matching over 9 bases. CDR1 is MGHRA, CDR2 YSYEKL, per germline. V lost 4 bases, J lost 6 bases, and 10 bases stayed unmatched. CDR3 length: 15 residues. CDR3 coding DNA: TGCGCCAGCAGCCGATTGGTAGCGGGGGATCCCGAGCAGTACTTC. Translation gives CASSRLVAGDPEQYF.

In its sample, this clone was seen a few times. V is TRBV7-9 and J is TRBJ2-1; 9 positions match TRBD2. Per the germline V gene, CDR1 is SEHNR and CDR2 is FQNEAQ (reference sequence). V lost 3 bases, J lost 9 bases, and 6 bases stayed unmatched. CDR3 length: 14 amino acids. The DNA for the CDR3 is TGTGCCAGCAGCTTGCAGACTAGCGGCCTTGAGCAGTTCTTC. It translates to CASSLQTSGLEQFF.

A few counts support this clone. The chain carries TRBV7-2 and TRBJ2-7; TRBD1 is a possible D gene (6 bases). Trimming removed 5 bases at V and 7 bases at J, with 21 bases between. From germline, CDR1 is SGHTA and CDR2 FQGNSA. The CDR3 consists of 15 residues. The CDR3 DNA reads TGTGCCAGCAGCACCCCGACAGGCCCGAGGGGGGAGCAGTACTTC. This codes for CASSTPTGPRGEQYF.

The sample holds a few counts of this clone. Other DNA variants within this sample encode the same CDR3. The J gene is TRBJ1-1, the V gene TRBV7-9, with D possibly being TRBD1 (6 bases). The CDR3 consists of 13 residues. CDR1 and CDR2 (germline): SEHNR, FQNEAQ (reference sequence). Trimming removed 5 bases at V and 5 bases at J, with 12 bases between. The CDR3 region has the DNA TGTGCCAGCAGCCACAGGGTTTATACTGAAGCTTTCTTT. This gives the protein CASSHRVYTEAFF.

The chain recombines TRBV7-2 with TRBJ2-7; TRBD2 aligns across 8 bases. CDR1 SGHTA and CDR2 FQGNSA come from the germline V gene. CDR3 length equals 15 residues. J was trimmed by 7 bases and V by 4 bases; bases with no gene match: 12. The CDR3 sequence is CASSSRGGRMIEQYF. CDR3 DNA: TGTGCCAGCAGCTCTCGGGGGGGGCGAATGATTGAGCAGTACTTC.

This clone was seen a handful of times. The rearrangement links TRBV28 to TRBJ2-6; TRBD1 matches 7 bases. Trimming removed 6 bases from V and 1 base from J; junction bases left unmatched: 9. From germline, CDR1 is MDHEN and CDR2 SYDVKM. There are 17 residues in the CDR3. Here the CDR3 DNA reads TGTGCCAGCAGGAAGTTAGGGGGCGGTTCTGGGGCCAACGTCCTGACTTTC. It specifies CASRKLGGGSGANVLTF.

The CDR3 DNA follows: TGTGCCAGCAGCTTTAGCGGTCCCGGGGAGCTGTTTTTT. This codes for CASSFSGPGELFF. The gene calls are TRBV5-4 and TRBJ2-2, with a tentative D call TRBD2 (6 bases). V was clipped by 2 bases and J by 6 bases, with 8 bases between them. This CDR3 region has 13 residues. Germline loops: CDR1 SGHNT, CDR2 YYREEE (reference sequence).

To note about this clone: The germline gene is not matched at one end of the junction; a read error may be the cause. The chain joins TRBV9 to TRBJ1-1, with TRBD1 matching 7 bases. The CDR3 has 15 residues. CDR1 and CDR2 (germline): SGDLS, YYNGEE. CDR3 sequence (DNA): TGTGCCAGCACCGTACACCCACAGGGGAGTACTGAAGCTTTCTTT. It codes for CASTVHPQGSTEAFF.

The genes are TRBV2 and TRBJ2-1; D possibly corresponds to TRBD2 (5 bases). Germline values: CDR1 SNHLY, CDR2 FYNNEI. Trimming took 3 bases from V and 9 from J, leaving 12 bases between them. There are 13 residues in the CDR3. The DNA of the CDR3 is TGTGCCAGCAGTGAGCTAGCCCGGGGTGAGCAGTTCTTC. It specifies CASSELARGEQFF.

This chain uses TRBV7-2 with TRBJ1-5; D unclear. The ends were cut back, 0 bases at V and 1 base at J, with 10 bases in the middle. Germline CDR1 is SGHTA and CDR2 is FQGNSA. The CDR3 loop spans 16 amino acids. As DNA, the CDR3 is TGTGCCAGCAGCTTAGCGTCCGGGTTAAGCAATCAGCCCCAGCATTTT. It yields the protein CASSLASGLSNQPQHF.

This rearrangement joins TRBV5-1 to TRBJ2-7; a possible D gene is TRBD2 (6 bases). This CDR3 has 13 residues. The germline V and J ends were trimmed by 4 bases and 6 bases, with 14 bases remaining between them. Germline CDR1 reads SGHRS; CDR2 reads YFSETQ. The CDR3 protein is CASSPAGISEQYF. Here the CDR3 DNA reads TGCGCCAGCAGCCCGGCGGGAATTTCCGAGCAGTACTTC.

This clone showed up just a few times. V and J are TRBV7-2 and TRBJ1-5; a possible D gene is TRBD1 (6 bases). Germline-derived CDR1 and CDR2 are SGHTA and FQGNSA. This CDR3 contains 14 residues. The V gene lost 5 bases and the J gene lost 2 bases, with 10 bases spanning the gap. This CDR3 reads CASSRWGRNQPQHF. For the CDR3, the DNA is TGTGCCAGCAGCCGGTGGGGGCGCAATCAGCCCCAGCATTTT.

This sequence joins TRBV5-4 and TRBJ2-1; 10 nucleotides match TRBD2. CDR1 is SGHNT and CDR2 is YYREEE in the germline V gene (reference sequence). Germline trimming cut 0 bases from V and 2 bases from J; bases unmatched to any gene: 2. The CDR3 has 16 residues. In DNA form, the CDR3 reads TGTGCCAGCAGCTTGGCTAGCGGGAGTACCTACAATGAGCAGTTCTTC. It is translated as CASSLASGSTYNEQFF.

DNA for the CDR3: TGCGCCAGCCGCGGGGAAGAGACCCAGTACTTC. Translation: CASRGEETQYF. The chain recombines TRBV5-1 with TRBJ2-5; possible D gene TRBD2, 6 bases. This CDR3 is 11 amino acids long. The V gene lost 7 bases and the J gene lost 3 bases, with 7 bases spanning the gap. The germline CDR1 and CDR2 sequences are SGHRS and YFSETQ.

V usage is TRBV25-1 and J usage is TRBJ1-1; D gene uncertain. V lost 3 bases and J 5 bases, leaving 7 bases between the germline ends. The CDR3 extends over 12 amino acids. CDR1 and CDR2 from the germline V gene are MGHDK and SYGVNS. CDR3 residues: CASSEFPTEAFF. The CDR3 nucleotides read TGTGCCAGCAGTGAGTTCCCTACTGAAGCTTTCTTT.

This clone was seen only a few times. The gene calls are TRBV29-1 and TRBJ2-5; no clear D. V was clipped by 2 bases and J by 7 bases, with 14 bases between them. Germline values: CDR1 SQVTM, CDR2 ANQGSEA. This CDR3 has 13 amino acids. The CDR3: CSVESPARGTQYF. The CDR3 nucleotides are TGCAGCGTTGAAAGCCCTGCCCGTGGGACCCAGTACTTC.

This rearrangement joins TRBV29-1 to TRBJ2-1, with unresolved D. Germline V gene lookup returns CDR1 SQVTM and CDR2 ANQGSEA. The V end lost 2 bases, the J end lost 0 bases, and 5 bases lay between the germline ends. This CDR3 region has 13 residues. The CDR3 sequence: CSVEWSSYNEQFF. CDR3 DNA: TGCAGCGTTGAATGGAGCTCCTACAATGAGCAGTTCTTC.

This chain joins TRBV6-5 and TRBJ2-1; the match to TRBD2 covers 13 bases. CDR3 length: 16 amino acids. V shed 0 bases, J shed 6 bases, and the junction held 2 bases outside the gene matches. Germline CDR1 is MNHEY and CDR2 is SVGAGI. The CDR3 region is CASSYSRTSGSNEQFF. Here the CDR3 DNA reads TGTGCCAGCAGTTACTCGAGGACTAGCGGGAGCAATGAGCAGTTCTTC.